This is a list of T cell receptor beta chains from one sample in a study of T cells in Graves' hyperthyroidism and ophthalmopathy. TCRdb reprocessed the multiplex PCR reads with MiXCR, giving one entry per CDR3 protein. The sample lists fewer than 700,000 distinct CDR3 sequences, around 15% occurring once. Sequencing used blood. These receptors were taken from a woman aged 30 to 39 with Graves' hyperthyroidism. CDR3s include the opening cysteine and the closing phenylalanine or tryptophan. The D gene is left open where the match is weak. A row's size may be missing; if present it is once, few, many or a size class.

D gene	J gene	V gene	clone size	CDR3 DNA	CDR3 protein
TRBD1	TRBJ2-2	TRBV5-1	many	TGCGCCAGCAGCTTGGACGGACAGGGTAGGGACACCGGGGAGCTGTTTTTT	CASSLDGQGRDTGELFF
NA	TRBJ1-4	TRBV20-1	many	TGCAGTGCCCTGGCTGGAGCAACTAATGAAAAACTGTTTTTT	CSALAGATNEKLFF
NA	TRBJ2-7	TRBV6-2/TRBV6-3	many	TGTGCCAGCAGCGGGCGGGGGCTCCTAAGCTCCTACGAGCAGTACTTC	CASSGRGLLSSYEQYF
NA	TRBJ1-2	TRBV14	few	TGTGCCAGCAGCCAAGCTCGGGGGAACTATGGCTACACCTTC	CASSQARGNYGYTF
TRBD1	TRBJ2-6	TRBV5-1	NA	TGCGCCAGCAGGGGCCTGGCAGGGGGCGGATGGCCTTCTGGGGCCAACGTCCTGACTTTC	CASRGLAGGGWPSGANVLTF
TRBD2	TRBJ2-2	TRBV11-2	NA	TGTGTCAGCAGCTTAGATCGTCTAGCGGGCGAAAGCCATACCGGGGAGCTGTTTTTT	CVSSLDRLAGESHTGELFF
NA	TRBJ2-3	TRBV7-8	NA	TGTGCCAGCAGCTCGCCCATAGTTGGGAACACAGATACGCAGTATTTT	CASSSPIVGNTDTQYF
NA	TRBJ1-2	TRBV7-9	many	TGTGCCAGCAGCTCCTTTTCGGGCACCAACTATGGCTACACCTTC	CASSSFSGTNYGYTF
TRBD1	TRBJ2-5	TRBV11-2	many	TGTGCCAGCAGCTTGGACAGGGGGCGCTACGAGACCCAGTACTTC	CASSLDRGRYETQYF
TRBD1	TRBJ1-6	TRBV30	many	TGTGCCTGGAGTGGGGGACAGCTGAATTCACCCCTCCACTTT	CAWSGGQLNSPLHF
NA	TRBJ1-2	TRBV7-9	NA	TGTGCCAGCAGCTTAGGTTCGTCGATCTATGGCTACACCTTC	CASSLGSSIYGYTF
TRBD2	TRBJ2-1	TRBV27	NA	TGTGCCAGCAGGCGGGGGGGGGGCGCCCACAATGAGCAGTTCTTC	CASRRGGGAHNEQFF
TRBD2	TRBJ2-7	TRBV30	many	TGTGCCTGGGCTAAGGGACTAGCGTTCTCCTACGAGCAGTACTTC	CAWAKGLAFSYEQYF
TRBD2	TRBJ2-5	TRBV5-8	NA	TGTGCCAGCAGGAGACTAGCGAAAGAGACCCAGTACTTC	CASRRLAKETQYF
NA	TRBJ1-1	TRBV14	NA	TGTGCCAGCAGCCTTAGGACCGCCGAGAACACTGAAGCTTTCTTT	CASSLRTAENTEAFF
TRBD2	TRBJ2-1	TRBV19	few	TGTGCCAGTAGTCCTACTAGCGGGGGAAACAATGAGCAGTTCTTC	CASSPTSGGNNEQFF
NA	TRBJ2-3	TRBV20-1	few	TGCAGTGCTAGAATAGCGCAATCCACAGATACGCAGTATTTT	CSARIAQSTDTQYF
NA	TRBJ2-3	TRBV30	many	TGTGCCTGGAGTGGATTTGATGGGGGAAGGGCAACTAGCACAGATACGCAGTATTTT	CAWSGFDGGRATSTDTQYF
NA	TRBJ1-3	TRBV2	few	TGTGCCAGCAGTCCTCAACTTTTCTCTGGAAACACCATATATTTT	CASSPQLFSGNTIYF
NA	TRBJ2-3	TRBV7-3	many	TGTGCCAGCAGCTTAGCTACGGCTGGCAGTACGCAGTATTTT	CASSLATAGSTQYF
TRBD1	TRBJ1-1	TRBV18	few	TGTGCCAGCTCACCTGGACAGGGGGATGTAGCTTTCTTT	CASSPGQGDVAFF
TRBD2	TRBJ2-7	TRBV7-8	many	TGTGCCAGCAGCGGGGGACTAGCGGGAGGGAGTGAGCAGTACTTC	CASSGGLAGGSEQYF
TRBD1	TRBJ2-7	TRBV6-2/TRBV6-3	few	TGTGCCAGCAGAACAGGGACAGCGAGTCGCGAGCAGTACTTC	CASRTGTASREQYF
NA	TRBJ2-3	TRBV5-1	many	TGTGCCAGCAGTTATCCCCCCACAGATACGCAGTATTTT	CASSYPPTDTQYF
TRBD1	TRBJ1-5	TRBV28	NA	TGTGCCGGCAGTCTTACAGGGGCCACTCAGCCCCAGCATTTT	CAGSLTGATQPQHF
NA	TRBJ2-5	TRBV12-3/TRBV12-4	many	TGTGCCAGCAGTTCAGGGAGTGGCCAAGAGACCCAGTACTTC	CASSSGSGQETQYF
NA	TRBJ2-7	TRBV4-1	few	TGCGCCAGCAGCCAGCCGGCCGGGCCACATACAGGGCAGTACTTC	CASSQPAGPHTGQYF
NA	TRBJ2-2	TRBV5-1	once	TGCGCCAGCAGCTTCCGGGACAGGGAGCTGTTTTTT	CASSFRDRELFF
TRBD2	TRBJ2-1	TRBV2	once	TGTGCCAGCAGCTTACGCGGGAGCGGCTGGTATGAGCAGTTCTTC	CASSLRGSGWYEQFF
TRBD1	TRBJ2-1	TRBV6-1	few	TGTGCCAGCAGTTCCAATTCCGTTAGACAGGGCCCGTTCTTC	CASSSNSVRQGPFF
NA	TRBJ2-3	TRBV11-2	many	TGTGCCAGCAGCCATCGGGACTCGGCGGCAGATACGCAGTATTTT	CASSHRDSAADTQYF
TRBD2	TRBJ2-1	TRBV27	NA	TGTGCCAGCAGTTTATTCACTAGCGGAAGAGACTCGCAGTTCTTC	CASSLFTSGRDSQFF
NA	TRBJ1-1	TRBV6-1	few	TGTGCCAGCAGGTTTACCGGGCAGGGAGGGTACACTGAAGCTTTCTTT	CASRFTGQGGYTEAFF
NA	TRBJ2-5	TRBV6-1	few	TGTGCCAGCAGGACCCGTCCGGGCCAAGAGACCCAGTACTTC	CASRTRPGQETQYF
NA	TRBJ2-3	TRBV5-6	NA	TGTGCCAGCAGCTCTCCGGGAGTCGGCACAGATACGCAGTATTTT	CASSSPGVGTDTQYF